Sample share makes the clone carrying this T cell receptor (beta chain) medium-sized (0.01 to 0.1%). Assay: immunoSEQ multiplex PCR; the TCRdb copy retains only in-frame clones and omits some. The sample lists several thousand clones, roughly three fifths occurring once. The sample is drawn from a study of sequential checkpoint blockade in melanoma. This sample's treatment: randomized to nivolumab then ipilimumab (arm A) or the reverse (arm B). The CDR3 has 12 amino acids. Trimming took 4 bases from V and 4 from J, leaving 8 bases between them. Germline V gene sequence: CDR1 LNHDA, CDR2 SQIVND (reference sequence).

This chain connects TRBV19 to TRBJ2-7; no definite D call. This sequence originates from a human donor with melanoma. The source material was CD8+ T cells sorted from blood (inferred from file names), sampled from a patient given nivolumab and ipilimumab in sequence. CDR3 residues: CASSSGEYEQYF. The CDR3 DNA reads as TGTGCCAGTAGTAGTGGAGAATACGAGCAGTACTTC.